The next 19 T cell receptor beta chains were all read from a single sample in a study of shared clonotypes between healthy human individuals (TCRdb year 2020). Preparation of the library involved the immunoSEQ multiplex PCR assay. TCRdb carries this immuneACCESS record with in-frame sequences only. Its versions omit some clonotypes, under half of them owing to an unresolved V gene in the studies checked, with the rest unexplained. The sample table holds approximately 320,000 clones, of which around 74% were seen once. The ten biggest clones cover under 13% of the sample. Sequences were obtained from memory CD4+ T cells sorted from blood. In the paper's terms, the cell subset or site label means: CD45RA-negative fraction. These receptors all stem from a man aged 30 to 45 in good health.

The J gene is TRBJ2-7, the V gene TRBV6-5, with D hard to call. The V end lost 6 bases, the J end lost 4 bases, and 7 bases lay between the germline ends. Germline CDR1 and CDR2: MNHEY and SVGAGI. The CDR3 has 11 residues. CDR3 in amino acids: CASSLVYEQYF. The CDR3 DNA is TGTGCCAGCAGCTTGGTGTACGAGCAGTACTTC.

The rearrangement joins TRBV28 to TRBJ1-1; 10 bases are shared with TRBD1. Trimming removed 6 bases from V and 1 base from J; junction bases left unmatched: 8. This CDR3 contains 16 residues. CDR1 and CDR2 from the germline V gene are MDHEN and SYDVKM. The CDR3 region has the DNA TGTGCCAGCAGACCGGGACAGGGGAAGGGGAACACTGAAGCTTTCTTT. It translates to CASRPGQGKGNTEAFF.

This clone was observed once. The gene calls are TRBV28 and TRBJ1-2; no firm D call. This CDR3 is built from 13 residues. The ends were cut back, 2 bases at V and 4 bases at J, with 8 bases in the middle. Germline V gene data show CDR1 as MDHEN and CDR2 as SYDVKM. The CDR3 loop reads CASSLEGGYGYTF. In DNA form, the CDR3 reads TGTGCCAGCAGTTTAGAGGGAGGCTATGGCTACACCTTC.

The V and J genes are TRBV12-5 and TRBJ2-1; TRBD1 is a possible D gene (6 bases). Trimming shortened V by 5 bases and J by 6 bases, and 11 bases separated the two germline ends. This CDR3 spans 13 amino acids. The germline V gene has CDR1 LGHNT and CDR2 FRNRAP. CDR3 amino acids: CASGRTAFNEQFF. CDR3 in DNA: TGTGCTAGTGGTCGGACAGCTTTCAATGAGCAGTTCTTC. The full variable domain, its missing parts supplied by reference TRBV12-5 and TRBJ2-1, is DARVTQTPRHKVTEMGQEVTMRCQPILGHNTVFWYRQTMMQGLELLAYFRNRAPLDDSGMPKDRFSAEMPDATLATLKIQPSEPRDSAVYFCASGRTAFNEQFFGPGTRLTVL.

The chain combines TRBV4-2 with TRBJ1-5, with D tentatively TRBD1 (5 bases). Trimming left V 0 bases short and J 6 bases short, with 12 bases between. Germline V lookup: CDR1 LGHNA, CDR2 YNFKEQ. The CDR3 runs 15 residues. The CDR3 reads CASSQDLGVGQPQHF. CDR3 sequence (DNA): TGTGCCAGCAGCCAAGATCTAGGGGTGGGTCAGCCCCAGCATTTT.

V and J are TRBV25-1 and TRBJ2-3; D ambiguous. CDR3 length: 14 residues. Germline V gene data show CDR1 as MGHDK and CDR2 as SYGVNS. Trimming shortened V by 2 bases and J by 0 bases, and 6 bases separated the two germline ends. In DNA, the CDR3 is TGTGCCAGCAGTGAACCTTATAGCACAGATACGCAGTATTTT. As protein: CASSEPYSTDTQYF.

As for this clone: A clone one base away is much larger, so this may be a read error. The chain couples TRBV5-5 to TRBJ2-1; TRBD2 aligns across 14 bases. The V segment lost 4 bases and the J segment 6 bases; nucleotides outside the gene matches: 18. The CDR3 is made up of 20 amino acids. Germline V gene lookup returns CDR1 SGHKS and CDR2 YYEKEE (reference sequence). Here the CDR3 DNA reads TGTGCCAGCAGCCTATTTCTGGGACTAGCGGGAGTTGAAAACCGCAATGAGCAGTTCTTC. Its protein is CASSLFLGLAGVENRNEQFF.

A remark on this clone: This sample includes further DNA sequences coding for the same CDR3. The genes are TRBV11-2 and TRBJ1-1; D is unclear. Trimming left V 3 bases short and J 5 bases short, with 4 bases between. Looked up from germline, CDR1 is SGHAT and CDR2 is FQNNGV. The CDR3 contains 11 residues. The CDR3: CASSFMTEAFF. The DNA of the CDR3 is TGTGCCAGCAGCTTCATGACTGAAGCTTTCTTT.

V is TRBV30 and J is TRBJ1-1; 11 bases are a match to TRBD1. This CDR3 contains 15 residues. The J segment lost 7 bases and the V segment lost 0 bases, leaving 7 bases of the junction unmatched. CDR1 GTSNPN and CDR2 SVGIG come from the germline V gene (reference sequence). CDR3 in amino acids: CAWSVGSGQGVEAFF. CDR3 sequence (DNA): TGTGCCTGGAGTGTAGGATCGGGACAGGGGGTTGAAGCTTTCTTT.

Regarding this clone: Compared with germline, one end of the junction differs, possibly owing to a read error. The CDR3 DNA reads as TGTGCCAGCAGTACGGGACAGGGGGTTTTAGATTTT. Residues: CASSTGQGVLDF. The chain links TRBV28 to TRBJ1-5; TRBD1 aligns across 11 bases. The CDR3 length is 12 residues. In germline, CDR1 is MDHEN, CDR2 SYDVKM.

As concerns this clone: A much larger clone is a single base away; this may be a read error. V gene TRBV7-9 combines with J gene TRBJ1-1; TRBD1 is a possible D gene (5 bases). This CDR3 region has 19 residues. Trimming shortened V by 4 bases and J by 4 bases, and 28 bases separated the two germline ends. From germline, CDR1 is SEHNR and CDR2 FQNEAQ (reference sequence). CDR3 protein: CASSSACTSRVQVSTEAFF. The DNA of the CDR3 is TGTGCCAGCAGCTCCGCTTGCACTAGCAGGGTACAGGTTAGCACTGAAGCTTTCTTT.

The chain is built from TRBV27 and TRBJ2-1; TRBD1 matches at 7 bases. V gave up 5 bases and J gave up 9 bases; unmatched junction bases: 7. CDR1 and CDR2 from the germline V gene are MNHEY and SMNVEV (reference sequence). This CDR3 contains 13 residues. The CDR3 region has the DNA TGTGCCAGCAGTGGGACAACAGGGGCTGAGCAGTTCTTC. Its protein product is CASSGTTGAEQFF.

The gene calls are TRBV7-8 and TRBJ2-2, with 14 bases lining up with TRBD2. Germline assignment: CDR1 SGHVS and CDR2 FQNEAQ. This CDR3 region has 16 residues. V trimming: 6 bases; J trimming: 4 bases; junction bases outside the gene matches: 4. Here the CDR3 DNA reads TGTGCCAGCAGTGGGACTAGCGGGAGCTTCACCGGGGAGCTGTTTTTT. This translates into CASSGTSGSFTGELFF.

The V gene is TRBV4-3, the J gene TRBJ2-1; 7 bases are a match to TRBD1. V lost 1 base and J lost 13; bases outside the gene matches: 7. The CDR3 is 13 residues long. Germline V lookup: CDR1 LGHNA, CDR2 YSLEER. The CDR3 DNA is TGCGCCAGCAGCCAAGGCCGGAGGACAGGACAGTTCTTC. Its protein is CASSQGRRTGQFF.

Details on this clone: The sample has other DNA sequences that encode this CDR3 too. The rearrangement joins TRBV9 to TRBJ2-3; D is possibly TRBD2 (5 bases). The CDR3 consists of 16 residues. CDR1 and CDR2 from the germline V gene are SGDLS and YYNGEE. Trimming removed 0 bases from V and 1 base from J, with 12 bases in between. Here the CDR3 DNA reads TGTGCCAGCAGCGTAGCAGGCCTAGCTGGCACAGATACGCAGTATTTT. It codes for CASSVAGLAGTDTQYF.

CDR3 nucleotides: TGTGCCAGCAGTCCACATCACCAGGGATTTGGTTTTCAGCCCCAGCATTTT. It codes for CASSPHHQGFGFQPQHF. The chain employs TRBV28 and TRBJ1-5, with D possibly being TRBD1 (5 bases). V was trimmed by 5 bases and J by 6 bases, leaving 23 bases between them. The CDR3 sequence is 17 residues long. Germline V gene data show CDR1 as MDHEN and CDR2 as SYDVKM.

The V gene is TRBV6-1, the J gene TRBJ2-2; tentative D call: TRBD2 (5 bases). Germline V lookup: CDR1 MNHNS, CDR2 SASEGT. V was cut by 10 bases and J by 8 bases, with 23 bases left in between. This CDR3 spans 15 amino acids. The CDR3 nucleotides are TGTGCCACCAGGTACACACTAGGCGGAATAGGGGAGCTGTTTTTT. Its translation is CATRYTLGGIGELFF.

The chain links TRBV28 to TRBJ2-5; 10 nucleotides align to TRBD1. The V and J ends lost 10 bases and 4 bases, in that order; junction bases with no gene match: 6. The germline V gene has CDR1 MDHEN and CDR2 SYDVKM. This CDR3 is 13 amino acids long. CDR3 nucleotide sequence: TGTGCCACTAGACAGGGGGCGCGAGAGACCCAGTACTTC. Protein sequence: CATRQGARETQYF.

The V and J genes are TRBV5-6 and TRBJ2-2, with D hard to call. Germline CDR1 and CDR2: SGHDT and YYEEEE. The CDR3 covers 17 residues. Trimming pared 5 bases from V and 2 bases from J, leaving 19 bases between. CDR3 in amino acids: CASSSPQGLENTGELFF. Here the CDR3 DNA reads TGTGCCAGCAGTTCCCCGCAAGGCCTAGAAAACACCGGGGAGCTGTTTTTT.